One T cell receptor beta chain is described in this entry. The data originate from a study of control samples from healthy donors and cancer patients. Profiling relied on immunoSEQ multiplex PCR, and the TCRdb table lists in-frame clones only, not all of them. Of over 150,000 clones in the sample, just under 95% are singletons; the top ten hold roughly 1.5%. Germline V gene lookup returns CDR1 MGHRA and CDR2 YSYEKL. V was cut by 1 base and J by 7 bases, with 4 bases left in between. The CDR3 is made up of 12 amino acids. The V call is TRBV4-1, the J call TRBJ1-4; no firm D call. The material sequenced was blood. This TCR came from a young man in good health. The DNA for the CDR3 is TGCGCCAGCAGCCAAGGACCTGAAAAACTGTTTTTT. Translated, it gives CASSQGPEKLFF.